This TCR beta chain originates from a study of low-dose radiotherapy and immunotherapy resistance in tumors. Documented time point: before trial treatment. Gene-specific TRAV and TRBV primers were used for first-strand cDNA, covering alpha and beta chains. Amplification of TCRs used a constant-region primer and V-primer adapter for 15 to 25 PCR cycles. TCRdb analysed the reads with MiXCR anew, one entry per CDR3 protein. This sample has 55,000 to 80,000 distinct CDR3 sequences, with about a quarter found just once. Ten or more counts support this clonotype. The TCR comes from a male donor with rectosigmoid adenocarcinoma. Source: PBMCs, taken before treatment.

In nucleotides, the CDR3 is TGTGCCAGCAGCTTAGGGACAGGGAATAATTCACCCCTCCACTTT. The encoded protein is CASSLGTGNNSPLHF. The gene calls are TRBV7-2 and TRBJ1-6, with 8 bases identical to TRBD1. Looked up from germline, CDR1 is SGHTA and CDR2 is FQGNSA. This CDR3 region has 15 residues. With V trimmed by 1 base and J by 5 bases, 1 base remained unmatched.